Below, one TCR beta chain is given with its context. Its matching antigen is unknown. This entry belongs to a study of CD4 T cells in relation to SARS-CoV-2 and coronaviruses. In the study overall: TCR beta CDR3s were sequenced after roughly 10-day antigen culture of PBMCs. Study outcomes and limitations: No donor gave both pre-pandemic and post-infection samples.

Before the COVID-19 pandemic, during about 2011-2019, CD4+ T cells were taken from unexposed donors. The cells were cultured for about ten days before CD4+ T cells were isolated. This table comes from immunoSEQ multiplex PCR, and its TCRdb copy is limited to in-frame clones, with some not included. The data contain just over 15,000 clones, 65% to 85% of them singletons. CDR1 and CDR2 (germline): SGHAT, FQNNGV. With 5 bases removed from V and 7 bases from J, the gap between germline ends came to 22 bases. The CDR3 length is 16 residues. Sequenced input: CD4+ T cells from PBMCs, cultured in vitro. The V and J genes are TRBV11-2 and TRBJ2-3; D remains unclear. The TCR originated in a human donor in good health. CDR3 sequence (DNA): TGTGCCAGCAGCCCAACCGTCCGGTCCCCTTCTTATACGCAGTATTTT. Translating it yields CASSPTVRSPSYTQYF.